The present T cell receptor (beta chain) was sequenced within a study of blood T cells in healthy people across ages. The count of this clonotype is one. The junction shows a germline mismatch at one end, possibly a read error. Germline V CDR1 and CDR2: SGHRS, YFSETQ. The CDR3 is made up of 14 amino acids. It was with a sample-barcoded 5' primer and a J-beta primer mix that a second PCR of about 6 to 12 cycles was run. TCRdb re-derived calls from the 5' RACE reads in MiXCR, one entry per CDR3 protein. The data show about 640,000 distinct CDR3 sequences, 25% to 35% seen once. The clonotype was recovered from a woman aged 80 or older in good health. Sequences were obtained from blood. The V gene is TRBV5-1, the J gene TRBJ2-7; perhaps TRBD1 as D (6 bases). Gene TRBJ2-5 matches the end of the DNA better, so the J call may be wrong. The CDR3 sequence: CANSPGQLEETQYF. Written as DNA, the CDR3 is TGCGCCAACAGCCCCGGACAGCTGGAAGAGACCCAGTACTTC.